These 31 T cell receptor beta chains came from one sample sequenced in a study of blood T cell repertoires in COVID-19. The data were produced by immunoSEQ multiplex PCR, yet TCRdb's version contains in-frame clones alone and is incomplete. The table records 150,000 to 200,000 clones, about 86% of them present only once. Sequencing used peripheral blood. The source of these receptors is a man aged 50 or older with active or convalescent COVID-19.

The rearrangement uses TRBV7-2 and TRBJ1-6; a possible D gene is TRBD1 (6 bases). CDR1 is SGHTA and CDR2 is FQGNSA in the germline V gene. CDR3 length equals 16 residues. V was pared by 0 bases and J by 8 bases, with 14 bases between. The DNA for the CDR3 is TGTGCCAGCAGCTTAGCTAACAGGGCAGTTTATTCACCCCTCCACTTT. Its protein is CASSLANRAVYSPLHF.

This chain joins TRBV11-2 and TRBJ1-5; 7 nucleotides agree with TRBD1. The CDR3 length is 15 residues. Germline values: CDR1 SGHAT, CDR2 FQNNGV. Losses at the gene ends were 1 base for V and 7 bases for J; bases not matched to a gene: 7. The CDR3 DNA sequence: TGTGCCAGCAGCTTAGGACAGGACAGGAACCAGCCCCAGCATTTT. Translated, it gives CASSLGQDRNQPQHF.

This clone was observed a single time. The CDR3 protein is CASSFAEMNTEAFF. The DNA for the CDR3 is TGCGCCAGCAGCTTCGCAGAAATGAACACTGAAGCTTTCTTT. The V gene is TRBV5-1, the J gene TRBJ1-1; D is ambiguous. Between the trimmed V and J ends, which lost 2 bases and 0 bases, there was a span of 8 bases. The CDR3 runs 14 residues. CDR1 and CDR2 (germline): SGHRS, YFSETQ.

This clone was seen once. V usage is TRBV4-1 and J usage is TRBJ2-1; TRBD2 matches at 9 bases. The germline V gene has CDR1 MGHRA and CDR2 YSYEKL. This CDR3 spans 16 amino acids. Trimming cost V 4 bases and J 6 bases; bases outside gene matches: 10. The CDR3 is CASSRPRGGPGNEQFF. The CDR3 DNA sequence: TGCGCCAGCAGCCGACCGCGGGGGGGCCCTGGCAATGAGCAGTTCTTC.

The chain carries TRBV29-1 and TRBJ2-7, with D possibly matching TRBD2 (5 bases). Germline values: CDR1 SQVTM, CDR2 ANQGSEA. Trimming stripped 6 bases from V and 2 bases from J, with 8 bases between. The CDR3 runs 11 residues. The CDR3 is CSVSGTYEQYF. In DNA form, the CDR3 reads TGCAGCGTGTCGGGGACCTACGAGCAGTACTTC.

The rearrangement joins TRBV21-1 to TRBJ1-2; TRBD1 is the table's D call and was not checked against the DNA. TRBV21-1 is marked as a pseudogene. The CDR3 sequence is 14 residues long. This chain's CDR3 is CASSKGQGDFGYTF. CDR3 nucleotide sequence: TGTGCCAGCAGCAAAGGCCAGGGGGACTTTGGCTACACCTTC.

V usage is TRBV6-5 and J usage is TRBJ2-2; 11 bases align to TRBD1. Per the germline V gene, CDR1 is MNHEY and CDR2 is SVGAGI. The CDR3 sequence is 16 residues long. The ends lost 4 bases at V and 4 bases at J; junction bases unmatched: 5. The CDR3 sequence is CASSSGQGALTGELFF. Written as DNA, the CDR3 is TGTGCCAGCAGTTCTGGACAGGGGGCGCTCACCGGGGAGCTGTTTTTT.

The CDR3 nucleotides are TGTGCCATAGGCAAGGGGGCAAGGAACACTGAAGCTTTCTTT. The encoded protein is CAIGKGARNTEAFF. This chain uses TRBV10-3 with TRBJ1-1, with 7 bases identical to TRBD1. This CDR3 spans 14 amino acids. Germline CDR1 and CDR2: ENHRY and SYGVKD. V shed 9 bases, J shed 1 base, and the junction held 8 bases outside the gene matches.

This clone was seen only a few times. The chain employs TRBV14 and TRBJ1-2; D possibly corresponds to TRBD1 (6 bases). The V and J ends lost 1 base and 0 bases respectively, with 6 bases between them. This CDR3 is 14 amino acids long. Germline CDR1 and CDR2: SGHDN and FVKESK. CDR3 in DNA: TGTGCCAGCAGCCAAGGGACAGCTAACTATGGCTACACCTTC. Translation: CASSQGTANYGYTF.

This chain links TRBV3-1 (or the pseudogene TRBV3-2) with TRBJ1-3; 9 nucleotides agree with TRBD1. CDR3 length: 17 amino acids. Germline V gives CDR1 LGHDT, CDR2 YNNKEL (reference sequence). The ends lost 5 bases at V and 0 bases at J; junction bases unmatched: 8. The CDR3 DNA reads as TGTGCCAGCAGCTTAAGGACAGGGGCGAGCTCTGGAAACACCATATATTTT. Translation: CASSLRTGASSGNTIYF.

This chain connects TRBV19 to TRBJ1-5; D might be TRBD1 (5 bases). This CDR3 has 15 residues. Germline CDR1 LNHDA, CDR2 SQIVND (reference sequence). The V end was cut by 7 bases, the J end by 0 bases, with 13 bases between. Written as DNA, the CDR3 is TGTGCCAGTACCCGGGGGGAATATAGCAATCAGCCCCAGCATTTT. Its translation: CASTRGEYSNQPQHF.

The chain has TRBV5-4 and TRBJ2-2; the D gene is possibly TRBD2 (5 bases). Germline V CDR1 and CDR2: SGHNT, YYREEE (reference sequence). Trimming left V 4 bases short and J 3 bases short, with 16 bases between. CDR3 length: 16 amino acids. The CDR3 DNA reads as TGTGCCAGCAGCGGCCACCCTGGGAGTGACACCGGGGAGCTGTTTTTT. Residues: CASSGHPGSDTGELFF.

The chain is built from TRBV30 and TRBJ2-3; 13 positions agree with TRBD2. The CDR3 runs 13 residues. Unmatched junction bases numbered 2, after V lost 3 bases and J lost 8 bases. Germline V gene data show CDR1 as GTSNPN and CDR2 as SVGIG (reference sequence). The CDR3 DNA reads as TGTGCCTGGAGCGGGACTAGCGGGACTACGCAGTATTTT. Translated, it gives CAWSGTSGTTQYF.

The chain carries TRBV2 and TRBJ1-6, with D tentatively TRBD1 (6 bases). CDR1 and CDR2 (germline): SNHLY, FYNNEI. The V end lost 4 bases, the J end lost 9 bases, and 13 bases lay between the germline ends. The CDR3 length is 14 residues. The CDR3 is CASSAGGQGSPLHF. The CDR3 coding sequence is TGTGCCAGCAGTGCGGGGGGGCAGGGTTCACCCCTCCACTTT.

This chain uses TRBV7-2 with TRBJ1-4; 9 bases match TRBD1. The length of the CDR3 is 16 residues. Unmatched junction bases numbered 8, after V lost 5 bases and J lost 4 bases. CDR1 SGHTA and CDR2 FQGNSA come from the germline V gene. CDR3 bases: TGTGCCAGCAGCCCCGCCGGGACAGGGTTTAATGAAAAACTGTTTTTT. Translating it yields CASSPAGTGFNEKLFF.

The gene calls are TRBV29-1 and TRBJ1-4, with 7 positions matching TRBD1. V shed 6 bases, J shed 8 bases, and the junction held 15 bases outside the gene matches. This CDR3 contains 15 residues. Germline CDR1 and CDR2: SQVTM and ANQGSEA. Written as DNA, the CDR3 is TGCAGCGTACGAGCCACAGGGGCATTAGAGGAAAAACTGTTTTTT. Translated: CSVRATGALEEKLFF.

The J gene is TRBJ2-1, the V gene TRBV19; 8 positions match TRBD2. Germline loops: CDR1 LNHDA, CDR2 SQIVND (reference sequence). Trimming at V came to 5 bases and at J to 3 bases, leaving 9 bases not matched to a gene. This CDR3 region has 16 residues. CDR3 loop: CASSPLGTRVYNEQFF. As DNA, the CDR3 is TGTGCCAGTAGTCCCCTCGGGACTAGAGTCTACAATGAGCAGTTCTTC.

The V gene is TRBV4-2, the J gene TRBJ1-1; no reliable D call. CDR1 is LGHNA and CDR2 is YNFKEQ in the germline V gene. The V end was cut by 0 bases, the J end by 7 bases, with 15 bases between. The CDR3 contains 15 residues. The CDR3 region is CASSQDRLTSGEAFF. In DNA, the CDR3 is TGTGCCAGCAGCCAAGATCGTCTTACTTCGGGTGAAGCTTTCTTT.

This chain links TRBV7-2 with TRBJ1-2, with 8 bases lining up with TRBD1. CDR1 SGHTA and CDR2 FQGNSA come from the germline V gene. J lost 6 bases, V lost 5 bases, and 5 bases had no gene match. The CDR3 contains 13 residues. The CDR3 nucleotides are TGTGCCAGCAGCATAAACAGGGGGGATGGCTACACCTTC. It codes for CASSINRGDGYTF.

CDR3 nucleotides: TGTGCCAGCAGCTTAGATGTAGCGGGAGGCAATGAGCAGTTCTTC. Translated, it gives CASSLDVAGGNEQFF. The chain employs TRBV7-2 and TRBJ2-1, with 10 bases that match TRBD2. The CDR3 runs 15 residues. CDR1 and CDR2 from the germline V gene are SGHTA and FQGNSA. V trimming: 1 base; J trimming: 6 bases; junction bases outside the gene matches: 3.

The chain joins TRBV6-1 to TRBJ2-7; D is perhaps TRBD2 (6 bases). This CDR3 spans 15 amino acids. The germline gives CDR1 MNHNS, CDR2 SASEGT. V was clipped by 1 base and J by 3 bases, with 13 bases between them. CDR3 sequence (DNA): TGTGCCAGCAGTGAAGTTGCGGGGACCCGCTACGAGCAGTACTTC. Residues: CASSEVAGTRYEQYF.

With regard to this clone: Being one base from a much bigger clone, this may be a read error. The chain links TRBV7-9 to TRBJ1-6; TRBD1 matches at 8 bases. The CDR3 has 14 amino acids. After removal of 5 bases from V and 7 bases from J, the junction contained 4 bases not matched to a gene. Per germline, CDR1 SEHNR and CDR2 FQNEAQ (reference sequence). Here the CDR3 DNA reads TGTGCCAGCAGCGTTACAGGGGGAAATTCACCCCTCCACTTT. Protein: CASSVTGGNSPLHF.

J is TRBJ2-5 and V is TRBV7-2, with D perhaps TRBD1 (5 bases). The CDR3 has 15 amino acids. Germline assignment: CDR1 SGHTA and CDR2 FQGNSA. Trimming pared 0 bases from V and 5 bases from J, leaving 13 bases between. The CDR3 here is CASSLAPMQGETQYF. CDR3 in DNA: TGTGCCAGCAGCTTAGCCCCTATGCAGGGTGAGACCCAGTACTTC.

J is TRBJ1-1 and V is TRBV5-1; TRBD1 aligns across 9 bases. The CDR3 spans 15 residues. V dropped 4 bases and J dropped 1; count of bases not matched to a gene: 5. Germline CDR1 SGHRS, CDR2 YFSETQ. CDR3: CASSLQDRGNTEAFF. The CDR3 DNA reads TGCGCCAGCAGCCTCCAGGACAGGGGGAACACTGAAGCTTTCTTT.

This chain links TRBV19 with TRBJ1-2; TRBD1 is a possible D gene (5 bases). CDR1 is LNHDA and CDR2 is SQIVND in the germline V gene (reference sequence). The V and J ends lost 5 bases and 0 bases respectively, with 13 bases between them. CDR3 size: 15 residues. In DNA form, the CDR3 reads TGTGCCAGTAGTTCCCGACAGTCTACTAACTATGGCTACACCTTC. Translated: CASSSRQSTNYGYTF.

The V and J genes are TRBV4-3 and TRBJ2-2; 10 nucleotides align to TRBD2. J was trimmed by 4 bases and V by 3 bases; bases with no gene match: 5. The CDR3 loop spans 16 amino acids. Looked up from germline, CDR1 is LGHNA and CDR2 is YSLEER. In DNA form, the CDR3 reads TGCGCCAGCAGCCAGCCTAGCGGGGGCCCCACCGGGGAGCTGTTTTTT. Its protein is CASSQPSGGPTGELFF.

V and J are TRBV7-7 and TRBJ1-4; 10 bases are a match to TRBD1. The ends lost 4 bases at V and 6 bases at J; junction bases unmatched: 2. The CDR3 consists of 14 residues. Looked up from germline, CDR1 is SSHAT and CDR2 is FNYEAQ (reference sequence). Here the CDR3 DNA reads TGTGCCAGCAGCTCCGGGACAGGGGATGAAAAACTGTTTTTT. The encoded protein is CASSSGTGDEKLFF.

J is TRBJ1-2 and V is TRBV6-1; D possibly corresponds to TRBD1 (5 bases). The CDR3 sequence is 15 residues long. Germline-derived CDR1 and CDR2 are MNHNS and SASEGT. V lost 1 base and J 0 bases, leaving 9 bases between the germline ends. CDR3 residues: CASSEVDSSNYGYTF. The DNA for the CDR3 is TGTGCCAGCAGTGAAGTTGACAGTTCTAACTATGGCTACACCTTC.

This chain joins TRBV30 and TRBJ2-5; tentatively, D is TRBD2 (6 bases). Between the trimmed V and J ends, which lost 7 bases and 0 bases, there was a span of 21 bases. The CDR3 runs to 16 residues. The germline gives CDR1 GTSNPN, CDR2 SVGIG (reference sequence). This chain's CDR3 is CASTLLGGMYQETQYF. The CDR3 nucleotides read TGTGCCTCGACCCTACTTGGCGGGATGTACCAAGAGACCCAGTACTTC.

The chain carries TRBV7-9 and TRBJ2-2; 7 positions match TRBD1. V was clipped by 5 bases and J by 2 bases; unmatched bases: 5. In germline, CDR1 is SEHNR, CDR2 FQNEAQ (reference sequence). The CDR3 loop spans 15 amino acids. The CDR3 loop is CASSTDRRNTGELFF. Here the CDR3 DNA reads TGTGCCAGCAGCACGGACAGGCGAAACACCGGGGAGCTGTTTTTT.

The V call is TRBV28, the J call TRBJ1-1, with unresolved D. CDR3 length equals 20 residues. In germline, CDR1 is MDHEN, CDR2 SYDVKM. V was pared by 3 bases and J by 0 bases, with 26 bases between. The CDR3 region is CASSFIAETRRKFMNTEAFF. The CDR3 region has the DNA TGTGCCAGCAGTTTCATCGCAGAAACCCGCCGAAAATTTATGAACACTGAAGCTTTCTTT.